This T cell receptor beta chain was documented in a study of T cells after yellow fever vaccination. The overall study: Each low-cell-number fraction was prepared by means of SMART-Seq v4 Ultra Low Input.

The ends were cut back, 6 bases at V and 2 bases at J, with 13 bases in the middle. There are 14 residues in the CDR3. Universal primer sites and UMIs were introduced during 5'RACE template-switching synthesis of TCR cDNA. Each CDR3 protein gets one entry after TCRdb re-called the 5' RACE reads with MiXCR. The data show under 400,000 distinct CDR3 sequences, around a tenth seen once. The chain links TRBV12-3 or TRBV12-4 to TRBJ1-1; a possible D gene is TRBD1 (5 bases). The sequence derives from a young man who received the YFV17D yellow fever vaccine. The specimen was PBMCs, collected on the day of the first yellow fever vaccination. This chain's CDR3 is CASSGGLGNTEAFF. In DNA form, the CDR3 reads TGTGCCAGCAGCGGGGGACTCGGCAACACTGAAGCTTTCTTT.